The 2 T cell receptor beta chains below all came from one sample that was sequenced in a study of control samples from healthy donors and cancer patients. TCRdb's copy holds only in-frame clones and misses some; the assay was immunoSEQ multiplex PCR. The table lists approximately 180,000 clones, roughly 94% of them singletons. Sequencing input: blood. The receptors come from a woman aged 18-29 years in good health.

V and J are TRBV18 and TRBJ1-4, with D possibly TRBD1 on 5 matching bases. The CDR3 runs 16 residues. The V and J ends lost 4 bases and 2 bases respectively, with 14 bases between them. Looked up from germline, CDR1 is KGHSH and CDR2 is LQKENI. The CDR3 coding sequence is TGTGCCAGCTCACAGGGACCCCCGGCGACTAATGAAAAACTGTTTTTT. Encoded protein: CASSQGPPATNEKLFF.

The V call is TRBV7-8, the J call TRBJ1-3; D gene ambiguous. Trimming pared 1 base from V and 1 base from J, leaving 5 bases between. This CDR3 contains 14 residues. Looked up from germline, CDR1 is SGHVS and CDR2 is FQNEAQ. The CDR3: CASSLGRSGNTIYF. The CDR3, as DNA: TGTGCCAGCAGCTTAGGTAGGTCTGGAAACACCATATATTTT.